This T cell receptor beta chain derives from a study of control samples from healthy donors and cancer patients. With 6 bases clipped from V and 9 bases from J, the junction kept 3 bases outside the gene matches. The CDR3 has 13 amino acids. The data were produced by immunoSEQ multiplex PCR, yet TCRdb's version contains in-frame clones alone and is incomplete. The repertoire holds tens of thousands of clones, with around 80% as singletons. J is TRBJ2-1 and V is TRBV12-3 or TRBV12-4; 12 nucleotides agree with TRBD2. The sample was PBMCs. The source of this sequence is a man in his 60s with head and neck cancer. CDR3 amino acids: CASRLAGGGEQFF. The CDR3 DNA is TGTGCCAGCAGGCTAGCGGGAGGGGGTGAGCAGTTCTTC.